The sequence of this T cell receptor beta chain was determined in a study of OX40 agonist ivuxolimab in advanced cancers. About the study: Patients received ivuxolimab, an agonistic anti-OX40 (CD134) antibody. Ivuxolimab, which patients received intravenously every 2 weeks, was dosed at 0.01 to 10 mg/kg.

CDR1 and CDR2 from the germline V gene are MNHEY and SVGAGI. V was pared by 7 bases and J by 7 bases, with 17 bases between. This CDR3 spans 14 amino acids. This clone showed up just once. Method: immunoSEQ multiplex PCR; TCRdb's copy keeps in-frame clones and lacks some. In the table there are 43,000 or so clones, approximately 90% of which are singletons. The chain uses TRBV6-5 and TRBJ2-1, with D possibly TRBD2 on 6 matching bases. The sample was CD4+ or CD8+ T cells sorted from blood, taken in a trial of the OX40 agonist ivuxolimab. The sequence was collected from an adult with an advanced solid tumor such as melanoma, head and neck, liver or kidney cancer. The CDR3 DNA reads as TGTGCCAGCACCCCGCACGGGGGATGGAATGAGCAGTTCTTC. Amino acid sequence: CASTPHGGWNEQFF.